This TCR beta chain was sequenced in a study of blood T cell repertoires in COVID-19 (dated by TCRdb to 2018 to 2020). In terms of the full investigation: Samples from collaborators originated in the United States, Italy and Spain and spanned both the acute and convalescent phases of COVID-19. The repertoires were released in a freely available public database meant as a resource for research on the immune response to SARS-CoV-2. Where available, HLA class I and class II types were taken from metadata supplied by the sample provider and were not determined by assay-based typing. Sample metadata almost always included a de-identified subject ID, COVID-19 status, age in years and sex. The prospective study material was composed of cDNA or gDNA derived from T cells, B-cell-depleted T cells, or PBMCs. Deeply sampled blood TCRbeta repertoires from subjects exposed to, actively infected with, or recovered from COVID-19 were included in the dataset. The samples were drawn from the first 160 participants of the ongoing ImmuneRACE study and from under 1,500 subjects provided by 6 global collaborators.

Participants in the prospective study were enrolled through a virtual design, were aged 18 to 89 years, and lived in roughly 24 United States geographic areas. In the prospective study, cohorts were assigned on the basis of participant-reported clinical history obtained from a screening survey and a study questionnaire. ImmuneRACE Cohort 3 recovered participants were defined by two consecutive negative NP/OP PCR tests, healthcare professional clearance, or symptom resolution. In the prospective study, whole blood, serum and a nasopharyngeal or oropharyngeal swab were collected from each participant by mobile phlebotomists. Additional blood draws and questionnaires over an approximately 2-month period could optionally be provided by prospective study participants. Blood samples from the prospective study were shipped frozen or at room temperature prior to DNA extraction. TCRbeta CDR3 regions were amplified from genomic DNA using the immunoSEQ Assay, a bias-controlled multiplex PCR. Per the authors' processing: Within the assay, amplification of reference gene primers was used to estimate how many nucleated cells each sample contained. To quantify the absolute abundance of each unique TCRbeta CDR3 rearrangement, sequence reads were collapsed and filtered. For each sample, productive Simpson clonality was calculated as the square root of Simpson's diversity index over productive rearrangements. TCRdb stores this immuneACCESS table with in-frame sequences only. Part of the clones is absent; in the studies checked, under half of the shortfall reflects unresolved V genes, and no reason is known for the rest. Clone size and V and J calls were adopted from that table, with D and trimming inferred from the DNA. Counted in this sample were approximately 220,000 clones; roughly 84% of them appeared once. The leading ten clones occupy approximately 6.2% of the sample.

Unmatched junction bases come to 7, with V trimmed by 2 bases and J by 6 bases. The CDR3, cysteine through phenylalanine, is 16 amino acids long. Just CDR3 DNA is preserved here, 48 bases in frame from base 1. The germline V gene encodes CDR1 MDHEN and CDR2 SYDVKM. With respect to this clone: Which antigen it targets is not known. Base-call qualities are not available, and no considerably larger clone is one nucleotide away.

Summary of the overall study and its limitations: The amount of clinical and demographic metadata varied by source and participant and was provided uncurated.

The sequence was obtained from a woman aged 40 to 55 who had recovered from COVID-19. What was sequenced was PBMCs or T cells enriched from blood (not recorded which). The chain uses TRBV28 and TRBJ2-2, with TRBD1 identical over 9 junction bases. The CDR3 is CASSLVGQGQSGELFF. The sequenced DNA is TGTGCCAGCAGTTTAGTGGGACAGGGACAGTCCGGGGAGCTGTTTTTT.